This passage covers 12 T cell receptor beta chains from one sample sequenced in a study of human T cells and chemical hapten exposure. TCRdb independently ran MiXCR on the RACE reads; one entry per CDR3 protein. Altogether about 360,000 distinct CDR3 sequences are present, around 7% being singletons, with the ten largest covering about 8%. Noted time point: patch test 1, 2 weeks after DPC sensitization. Treatment in this sample: therapeutic diphenylcyclopropenone sensitization with weekly scalp DPC. Material: whole blood, obtained in connection with sensitization to the hapten diphenylcyclopropenone (DPC). The source of these receptors is a woman aged 18 to 35 with alopecia areata. Some clones in this sample may be carry-over from other donors' samples.

The genes are TRBV4-2 and TRBJ1-1; no clear D. Germline-derived CDR1 and CDR2 are LGHNA and YNFKEQ. The length of the CDR3 is 11 residues. The germline V and J ends were trimmed by 4 bases and 11 bases, with 11 bases remaining between them. DNA for the CDR3: TGTGCCAGCAGCCGAGGAAGCTGGGCTTTCTTT. Translation: CASSRGSWAFF.

This clonotype was recorded many times. The rearrangement joins TRBV29-1 to TRBJ1-1, with D possibly matching TRBD1 (5 bases). This CDR3 contains 17 residues. V lost 0 bases to trimming and J lost 7 bases, with 24 bases between them. The germline V gene has CDR1 SQVTM and CDR2 ANQGSEA. The CDR3 bases are TGCAGCGTTGAAGAACGTCATCGACGGGTAAGGGGAGGTGAAGCTTTCTTT. Protein product: CSVEERHRRVRGGEAFF. Full variable domain (rest looked up from reference TRBV29-1 and TRBJ1-1): SAVISQKPSRDICQRGTSLTIQCQVDSQVTMMFWYRQQPGQSLTLIATANQGSEATYESGFVIDKFPISRPNLTFSTLTVSNMSPEDSSIYLCSVEERHRRVRGGEAFFGQGTRLTVV.

The V gene is TRBV29-1, the J gene TRBJ2-7; unclear D gene. The CDR3 loop spans 11 amino acids. V lost 7 bases, J lost 6 bases, and 13 bases lay in between. Germline V CDR1 and CDR2: SQVTM, ANQGSEA. Here the CDR3 DNA reads TGCAGCGCCAAAACGATGGGCGAGCAGTACTTC. This codes for CSAKTMGEQYF.

The rearrangement joins TRBV5-1 to TRBJ1-5; 8 bases match TRBD1. CDR3 size: 15 residues. Germline loops: CDR1 SGHRS, CDR2 YFSETQ. V shed 4 bases and J 7 bases; nucleotides not matched to a gene: 10. CDR3 sequence reads: CASSVTGGSGQPQHF. The CDR3 nucleotides read TGCGCCAGCAGCGTAACAGGGGGATCTGGCCAGCCCCAGCATTTT.

V is TRBV7-6 and J is TRBJ2-2, with D unresolved. The CDR3 covers 18 residues. The V gene's germline CDR1 is SGHVS and CDR2 FNYEAQ. Trimming left V 2 bases short and J 2 bases short, with 18 bases between. For the CDR3, the DNA is TGTGCCAGCAGCTTAATTCGGGCCCGCTCCCTCAACACCGGGGAGCTGTTTTTT. Protein: CASSLIRARSLNTGELFF.

This clonotype was detected only a few times. V gene TRBV14 combines with J gene TRBJ1-1; weak D call: TRBD1 (5 bases). The CDR3 totals 15 residues. Germline-derived CDR1 and CDR2 are SGHDN and FVKESK. Trimming shortened V by 4 bases and J by 5 bases, and 17 bases separated the two germline ends. The chain's CDR3 is CASSRIFGDLTEAFF. For the CDR3, the DNA is TGTGCCAGCAGCCGGATATTCGGGGACCTTACTGAAGCTTTCTTT.

This clonotype was seen repeatedly, ten times or more. V usage is TRBV24-1 and J usage is TRBJ2-2, with unresolved D. Between the trimmed V and J ends, which lost 6 bases and 5 bases, there was a span of 12 bases. The germline CDR1 and CDR2 sequences are KGHDR and SFDVKD. The CDR3 is made up of 14 amino acids. CDR3: CATSRPPATGELFF. The CDR3 coding sequence is TGTGCCACCAGTCGACCGCCCGCGACCGGGGAGCTGTTTTTT.

The chain has TRBV27 and TRBJ2-7, with D uncertain. CDR1 and CDR2 from the germline V gene are MNHEY and SMNVEV (reference sequence). With 8 bases removed from V and 2 bases from J, the gap between germline ends came to 7 bases. The CDR3 has 11 amino acids. The CDR3 protein is CASGLTYEQYF. The CDR3 DNA reads as TGTGCCAGCGGCCTTACCTACGAGCAGTACTTC.

The V and J genes are TRBV12-3 or TRBV12-4 and TRBJ2-7; possibly TRBD2 for D (5 bases). V was clipped by 3 bases and J by 0 bases, with 12 bases between them. This CDR3 region has 15 residues. CDR3 region: CASSFRGANSYEQYF. The CDR3, as DNA: TGTGCCAGCAGTTTCCGGGGAGCTAACTCCTACGAGCAGTACTTC.

This clonotype showed up many times. The chain employs TRBV10-3 and TRBJ2-5; D gene ambiguous. The length of the CDR3 is 13 residues. From germline, CDR1 is ENHRY and CDR2 SYGVKD. The V end was cut by 6 bases, the J end by 5 bases, with 13 bases between. The CDR3 sequence: CAISVGRQETQYF. As DNA, the CDR3 is TGTGCCATCAGCGTTGGACGGCAGGAGACCCAGTACTTC.

This clonotype was recorded a few times. The chain couples TRBV20-1 to TRBJ1-6; D might be TRBD1 (5 bases). Germline V gives CDR1 DFQATT, CDR2 SNEGSKA (reference sequence). The V and J ends lost 6 bases and 0 bases respectively, with 9 bases between them. This CDR3 is built from 14 residues. Here the CDR3 reads CSAKDSSYNSPLHF. Here the CDR3 DNA reads TGCAGTGCAAAAGACAGCTCCTATAATTCACCCCTCCACTTT.

This clonotype was counted a few times. V is TRBV7-9 and J is TRBJ1-1; D unclear. V dropped 3 bases and J dropped 0 bases, with 5 bases sitting between them. The V gene's germline CDR1 is SEHNR and CDR2 FQNEAQ (reference sequence). CDR3 length: 13 amino acids. CDR3 coding DNA: TGTGCCAGCAGCTTCTCTATGAACACTGAAGCTTTCTTT. This encodes CASSFSMNTEAFF.